These 13 T cell receptor beta chains came from one sample sequenced in a study of lung T cells in sarcoidosis with Löfgren's syndrome. TCRdb re-analysed the reads in MiXCR, keeping a single row per CDR3 protein. The table shows about 19,000 distinct CDR3 sequences, with approximately 22% occurring only once. The sample taken for sequencing was CD4+ T cells from bronchoalveolar lavage. The receptors stem from a human donor with sarcoidosis (Löfgren's syndrome or another form), or a control subject (not recorded which).

In this sample, this clonotype turned up many times. The rearrangement links TRBV5-1 to TRBJ1-6; perhaps TRBD1 as D (5 bases). Trimming took 6 bases from V and 7 from J, leaving 17 bases between them. The length of the CDR3 is 15 residues. Germline values: CDR1 SGHRS, CDR2 YFSETQ. The CDR3 DNA follows: TGCGCCAGCAAACTTGGAGGGACGATCAATTCACCCCTCCACTTT. The encoded protein is CASKLGGTINSPLHF.

This clonotype was counted only a few times. The rearrangement uses TRBV10-3 and TRBJ2-3; 7 nucleotides match TRBD2. V shed 4 bases and J 0 bases; nucleotides not matched to a gene: 1. From germline, CDR1 is ENHRY and CDR2 SYGVKD. The CDR3 totals 14 residues. CDR3 region: CAISAAGSTDTQYF. The CDR3, as DNA: TGTGCCATCAGTGCAGCGGGAAGCACAGATACGCAGTATTTT.

This clonotype was observed a few times. This chain joins TRBV19 and TRBJ1-1, with 9 bases aligning to TRBD1. V lost 6 bases, J lost 4 bases, and 6 bases stayed unmatched. The CDR3 extends over 14 amino acids. Looked up from germline, CDR1 is LNHDA and CDR2 is SQIVND (reference sequence). The CDR3 DNA reads as TGTGCCAGTAGGACGGACAGGGGAGGCACTGAAGCTTTCTTT. This codes for CASRTDRGGTEAFF. Full variable domain (missing parts from reference TRBV19 and TRBJ1-1): DGGITQSPKYLFRKEGQNVTLSCEQNLNHDAMYWYRQDPGQGLRLIYYSQIVNDFQKGDIAEGYSVSREKKESFPLTVTSAQKNPTAFYLCASRTDRGGTEAFFGQGTRLTVV.

With regard to this clonotype: A much larger clonotype is one base distant, so this may be a read error. As the CDR3 is not closed by the conserved phenylalanine or tryptophan, this likely results from a read error. The J gene is TRBJ2-7, the V gene TRBV18; no clear D. The CDR3 contains 13 residues. V lost 3 bases, J lost 2 bases, and 8 bases lay in between. Germline lookup yields CDR1 KGHSH and CDR2 LQKENI. The CDR3 DNA follows: TGTGCCAGCTCACCCGGACGTACCTACGAGCAGTACCTC. Its translation: CASSPGRTYEQYL.

V usage is TRBV11-3 and J usage is TRBJ2-7, with TRBD1 matching over 7 bases. Per germline, CDR1 SGHNT and CDR2 YENEEA. The CDR3 totals 15 residues. V gave up 1 base and J gave up 3 bases; unmatched junction bases: 6. In DNA, the CDR3 is TGTGCCAGCAGCTTAGCCGGGGACAGATTCTACGAGCAGTACTTC. Its translation is CASSLAGDRFYEQYF.

In the case of this clonotype: This could be a read error, since a much larger clone is one nucleotide away. The chain employs TRBV6-1 and TRBJ1-1; D gene ambiguous. This CDR3 is 16 amino acids long. Germline V CDR1 and CDR2: MNHNS, SASEGT. V was pared by 6 bases and J by 8 bases, with 25 bases between. DNA of the CDR3: TGTGCCAGCAGGGACGCTTTCGACCCCGGCAAGGCCGAAGCTTTCTTT. Protein sequence: CASRDAFDPGKAEAFF.

The genes are TRBV5-1 and TRBJ2-6; D ambiguous. This CDR3 has 16 residues. CDR1 SGHRS and CDR2 YFSETQ come from the germline V gene. V was cut by 0 bases and J by 0 bases, with 7 bases left in between. CDR3 in DNA: TGCGCCAGCAGCTTGGCCGAAATCTCTGGGGCCAACGTCCTGACTTTC. It encodes CASSLAEISGANVLTF. Supplemented by reference TRBV5-1 and TRBJ2-6, the full variable domain reads KAGVTQTPRYLIKTRGQQVTLSCSPISGHRSVSWYQQTPGQGLQFLFEYFSETQRNKGNFPGRFSGRQFSNSRSEMNVSTLELGDSALYLCASSLAEISGANVLTFGAGSRLTVL.

The CDR3 spells CASSRTDSDIGQFF. The CDR3 bases are TGTGCCAGTAGTAGGACCGATTCGGATATCGGGCAGTTCTTC. The chain links TRBV19 to TRBJ2-1; no firm D call. Germline CDR1 and CDR2: LNHDA and SQIVND (reference sequence). Between the trimmed V and J ends, which lost 4 bases and 12 bases, there was a span of 19 bases. CDR3 length: 14 amino acids.

This clonotype was found many times. This chain connects TRBV7-2 to TRBJ2-3, with a weak D call TRBD2 (6 bases). The CDR3 covers 16 residues. V lost 6 bases to trimming and J lost 1 base, with 17 bases between them. Germline CDR1 is SGHTA and CDR2 is FQGNSA. CDR3 in DNA: TGTGCCAGCAGTCCGAACGGAGGGGTGGGCACAGATACGCAGTATTTT. As protein: CASSPNGGVGTDTQYF.

Ten or more counts support this clonotype. The chain uses TRBV5-4 and TRBJ2-7, with a tentative D call TRBD2 (6 bases). With 1 base removed from V and 2 bases from J, the gap between germline ends came to 10 bases. This CDR3 has 14 amino acids. CDR1 is SGHNT and CDR2 is YYREEE in the germline V gene (reference sequence). CDR3: CASSLYGGTYEQYF. CDR3 sequence (DNA): TGTGCCAGCAGCTTGTACGGCGGGACCTACGAGCAGTACTTC. Complete variable domain (other parts from reference TRBV5-4 and TRBJ2-7): ETGVTQSPTHLIKTRGQQVTLRCSSQSGHNTVSWYQQALGQGPQFIFQYYREEENGRGNFPPRFSGLQFPNYSSELNVNALELDDSALYLCASSLYGGTYEQYFGPGTRLTVT.

This clonotype was detected many times. The chain combines TRBV20-1 with TRBJ1-5; D is uncertain. The germline V gene encodes CDR1 DFQATT and CDR2 SNEGSKA (reference sequence). Deletions cut 3 bases from V and 2 bases from J, with 8 bases between. This CDR3 comprises 13 residues. This CDR3 reads CSARSQGNQPQHF. Here the CDR3 DNA reads TGCAGTGCTAGGAGCCAGGGCAATCAGCCCCAGCATTTT.

The rearrangement joins TRBV4-3 to TRBJ2-7, with unresolved D. V gave up 0 bases and J gave up 2 bases, with 11 bases separating them. The CDR3 has 15 amino acids. Germline lookup yields CDR1 LGHNA and CDR2 YSLEER. CDR3 loop: CASSQEFGSTYEQYF. The CDR3 nucleotides read TGCGCCAGCAGCCAAGAGTTTGGCAGCACCTACGAGCAGTACTTC.

This clonotype has only a few counts. CDR3 in amino acids: CASSLQGAGDTQYF. CDR3 DNA sequence: TGTGCCAGCAGCTTACAGGGGGCAGGAGATACGCAGTATTTT. This chain connects TRBV7-3 to TRBJ2-3, with 8 nucleotides matching TRBD1. The CDR3 has 14 residues. V lost 2 bases to trimming and J lost 5 bases; unmatched junction nucleotides: 3. The germline gives CDR1 SGHTA, CDR2 FQGTGA. Together with reference TRBV7-3 and TRBJ2-3, the CDR3 gives the full variable domain: GAGVSQTPSNKVTEKGKYVELRCDPISGHTALYWYRQSLGQGPEFLIYFQGTGAADDSGLPNDRFFAVRPEGSVSTLKIQRTERGDSAVYLCASSLQGAGDTQYFGPGTRLTVL.